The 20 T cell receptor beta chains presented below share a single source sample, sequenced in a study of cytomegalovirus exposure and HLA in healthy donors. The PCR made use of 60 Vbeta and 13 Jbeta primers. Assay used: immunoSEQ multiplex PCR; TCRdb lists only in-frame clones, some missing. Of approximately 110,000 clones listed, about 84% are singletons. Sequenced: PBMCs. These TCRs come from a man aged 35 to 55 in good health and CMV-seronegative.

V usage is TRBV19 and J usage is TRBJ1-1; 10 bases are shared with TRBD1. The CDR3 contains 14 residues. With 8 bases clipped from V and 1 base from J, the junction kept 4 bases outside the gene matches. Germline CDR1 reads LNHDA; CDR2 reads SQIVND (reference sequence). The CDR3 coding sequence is TGTGCCAGTCGAGGACAGGGGGAGAACACTGAAGCTTTCTTT. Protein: CASRGQGENTEAFF. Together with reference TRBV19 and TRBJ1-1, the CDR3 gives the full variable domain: DGGITQSPKYLFRKEGQNVTLSCEQNLNHDAMYWYRQDPGQGLRLIYYSQIVNDFQKGDIAEGYSVSREKKESFPLTVTSAQKNPTAFYLCASRGQGENTEAFFGQGTRLTVV.

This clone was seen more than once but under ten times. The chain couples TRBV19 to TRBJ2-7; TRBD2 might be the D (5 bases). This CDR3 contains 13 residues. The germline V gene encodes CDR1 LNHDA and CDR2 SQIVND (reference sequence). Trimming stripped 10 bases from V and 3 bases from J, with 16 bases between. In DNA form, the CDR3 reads TGTGCCACCTCTCCCGGGGTAAACTACGAGCAGTACTTC. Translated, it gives CATSPGVNYEQYF.

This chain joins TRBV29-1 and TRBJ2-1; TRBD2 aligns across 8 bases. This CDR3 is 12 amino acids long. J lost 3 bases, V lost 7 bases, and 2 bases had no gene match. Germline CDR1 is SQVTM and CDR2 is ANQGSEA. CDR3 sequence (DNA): TGCAGCGACGCGGGGGGCTACAATGAGCAGTTCTTC. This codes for CSDAGGYNEQFF.

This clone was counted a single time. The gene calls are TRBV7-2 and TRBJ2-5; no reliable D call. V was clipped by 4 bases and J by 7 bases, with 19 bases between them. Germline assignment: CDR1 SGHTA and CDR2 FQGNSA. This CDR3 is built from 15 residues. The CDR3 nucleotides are TGTGCCAGCAGCTCCCAAAGTCCTCCGGGTGGGACCCAGTACTTC. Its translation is CASSSQSPPGGTQYF.

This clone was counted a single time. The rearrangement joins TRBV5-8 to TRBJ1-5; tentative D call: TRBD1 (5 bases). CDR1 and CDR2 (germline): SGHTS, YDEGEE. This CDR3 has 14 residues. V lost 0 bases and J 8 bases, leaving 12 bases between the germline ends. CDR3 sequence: CASSLGGTGKPQHF. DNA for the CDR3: TGTGCCAGCAGCTTGGGCGGGACGGGGAAGCCCCAGCATTTT.

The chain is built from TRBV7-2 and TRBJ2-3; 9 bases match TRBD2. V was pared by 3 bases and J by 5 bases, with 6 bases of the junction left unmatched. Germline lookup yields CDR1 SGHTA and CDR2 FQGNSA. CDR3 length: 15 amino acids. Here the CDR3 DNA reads TGTGCCAGCAGCTTCGGACTAGCGCGGGGAGATACGCAGTATTTT. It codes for CASSFGLARGDTQYF.

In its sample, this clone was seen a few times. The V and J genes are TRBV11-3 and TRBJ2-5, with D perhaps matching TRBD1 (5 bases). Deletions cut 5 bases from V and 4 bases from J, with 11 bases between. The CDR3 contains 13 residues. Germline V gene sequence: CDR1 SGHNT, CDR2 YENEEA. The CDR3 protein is CASSQGPRETQYF. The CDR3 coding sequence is TGTGCCAGCAGCCAGGGCCCCAGAGAGACCCAGTACTTC. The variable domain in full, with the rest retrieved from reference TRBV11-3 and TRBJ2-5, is EAGVVQSPRYKIIEKKQPVAFWCNPISGHNTLYWYLQNLGQGPELLIRYENEEAVDDSQLPKDRFSAERLKGVDSTLKIQPAELGDSAVYLCASSQGPRETQYFGPGTRLLVL.

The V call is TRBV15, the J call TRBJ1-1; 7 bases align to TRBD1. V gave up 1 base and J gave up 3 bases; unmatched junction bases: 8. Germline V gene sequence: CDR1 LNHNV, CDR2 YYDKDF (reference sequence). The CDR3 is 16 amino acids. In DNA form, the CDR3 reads TGTGCCACCAGCAGAGGTAAGGGGGCGGTTGACACTGAAGCTTTCTTT. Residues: CATSRGKGAVDTEAFF.

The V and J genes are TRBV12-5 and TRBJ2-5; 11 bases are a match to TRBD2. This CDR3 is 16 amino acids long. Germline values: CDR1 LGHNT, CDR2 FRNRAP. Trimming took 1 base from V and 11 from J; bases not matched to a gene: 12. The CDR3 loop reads CASGLGGLAAFGEQYF. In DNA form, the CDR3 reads TGTGCTAGTGGTTTGGGGGGACTAGCGGCTTTTGGGGAGCAGTACTTC.

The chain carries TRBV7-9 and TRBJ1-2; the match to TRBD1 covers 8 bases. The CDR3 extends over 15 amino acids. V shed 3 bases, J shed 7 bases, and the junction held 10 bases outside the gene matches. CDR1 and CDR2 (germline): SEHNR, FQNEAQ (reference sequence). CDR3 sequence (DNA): TGTGCCAGCAGCTTGCCTGGACAGGGCTCAGCTGGCTACACCTTC. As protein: CASSLPGQGSAGYTF. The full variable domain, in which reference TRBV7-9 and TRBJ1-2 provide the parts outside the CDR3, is DTGVSQNPRHKITKRGQNVTFRCDPISEHNRLYWYRQTLGQGPEFLTYFQNEAQLEKSRLLSDRFSAERPKGSFSTLEIQRTEQGDSAMYLCASSLPGQGSAGYTFGSGTRLTVV.

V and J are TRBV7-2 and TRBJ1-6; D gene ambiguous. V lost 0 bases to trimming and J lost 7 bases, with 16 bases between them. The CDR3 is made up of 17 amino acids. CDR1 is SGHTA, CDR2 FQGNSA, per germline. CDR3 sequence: CASSLARGSWWNSPLHF. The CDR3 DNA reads TGTGCCAGCAGCTTAGCCAGAGGTTCCTGGTGGAATTCACCCCTCCACTTT.

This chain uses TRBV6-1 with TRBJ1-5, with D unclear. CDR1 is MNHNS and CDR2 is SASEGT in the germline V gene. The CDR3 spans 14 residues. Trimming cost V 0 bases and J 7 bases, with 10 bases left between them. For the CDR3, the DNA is TGTGCCAGCAGTGAAGCACACGGGATCCAGCCCCAGCATTTT. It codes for CASSEAHGIQPQHF.

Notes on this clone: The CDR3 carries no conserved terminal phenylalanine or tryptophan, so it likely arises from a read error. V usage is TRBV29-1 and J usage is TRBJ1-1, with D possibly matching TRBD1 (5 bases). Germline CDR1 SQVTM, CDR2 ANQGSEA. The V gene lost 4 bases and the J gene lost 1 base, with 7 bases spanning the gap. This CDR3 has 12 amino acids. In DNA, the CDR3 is TGCAGCGTTGGGCAGGGGAACACTGAAGCTTTCCTT. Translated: CSVGQGNTEAFL.

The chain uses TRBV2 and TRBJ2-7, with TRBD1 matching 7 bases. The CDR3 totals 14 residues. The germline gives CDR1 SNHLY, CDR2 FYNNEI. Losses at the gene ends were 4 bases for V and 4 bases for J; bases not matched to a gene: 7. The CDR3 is CASSGGRGNYEQYF. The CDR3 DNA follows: TGTGCCAGCAGTGGCGGCAGGGGGAATTACGAGCAGTACTTC.

The CDR3 nucleotides are TGTGCCAGCAGTTCCAAGCGGGGTAGCACAGATACGCAGTATTTT. This translates into CASSSKRGSTDTQYF. This chain joins TRBV27 and TRBJ2-3; 7 bases fit TRBD2. Germline-derived CDR1 and CDR2 are MNHEY and SMNVEV (reference sequence). The CDR3 has 15 amino acids. Trimming at V came to 4 bases and at J to 0 bases, leaving 4 bases not matched to a gene.

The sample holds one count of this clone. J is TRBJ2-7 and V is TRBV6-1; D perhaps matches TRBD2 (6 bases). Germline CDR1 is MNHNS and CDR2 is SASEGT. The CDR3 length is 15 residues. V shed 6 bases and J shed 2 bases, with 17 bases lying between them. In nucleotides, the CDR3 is TGTGCCAGCAGGCCGGGAGCCAAAACGCCCTACGAGCAGTACTTC. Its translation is CASRPGAKTPYEQYF.

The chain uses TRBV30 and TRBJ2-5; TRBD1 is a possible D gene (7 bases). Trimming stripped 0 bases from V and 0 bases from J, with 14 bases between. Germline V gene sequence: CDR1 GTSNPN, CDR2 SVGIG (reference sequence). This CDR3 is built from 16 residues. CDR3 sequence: CAWSVAAGGYQETQYF. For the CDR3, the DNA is TGTGCCTGGAGTGTAGCGGCAGGGGGGTACCAAGAGACCCAGTACTTC.

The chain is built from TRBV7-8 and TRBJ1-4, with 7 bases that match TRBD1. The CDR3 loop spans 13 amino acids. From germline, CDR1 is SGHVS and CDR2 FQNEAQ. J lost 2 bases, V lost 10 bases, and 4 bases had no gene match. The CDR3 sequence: CATGRGTNEKLFF. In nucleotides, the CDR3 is TGTGCCACCGGCAGGGGGACTAATGAAAAACTGTTTTTT.

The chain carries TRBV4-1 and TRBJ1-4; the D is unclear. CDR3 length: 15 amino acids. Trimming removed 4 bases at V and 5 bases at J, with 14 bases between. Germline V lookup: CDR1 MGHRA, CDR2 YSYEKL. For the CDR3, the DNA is TGCGCCAGCAGCCCCGATTATTGGCGGAATGAAAAACTGTTTTTT. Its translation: CASSPDYWRNEKLFF.

CDR3 amino acids: CASSPTGNSNQPQHF. CDR3 nucleotides: TGTGCCAGCTCACCTACCGGGAATAGCAATCAGCCCCAGCATTTT. The rearrangement links TRBV18 to TRBJ1-5, with D unresolved. The CDR3 consists of 15 residues. Germline CDR1 and CDR2: KGHSH and LQKENI. V was shortened by 3 bases and J by 0 bases, with 9 bases between the two germline ends.